The rows below give T cell receptor beta chains drawn from one sample of a study of blood T cells in healthy people across ages. TCRdb processed the 5' RACE reads anew with MiXCR; each CDR3 protein has one entry. The sample holds 780,000 or so distinct CDR3 sequences, about 53% seen once. Sequenced: blood. Source of these receptors: an elderly man in good health. Each CDR3 is given with its conserved first and last residue. The D gene is left open where the match is weak. Clone size is stated in some rows and not others, as once, few, many or a class when expanded.

>13|.|TRBJ2-5|.|TRBV19
CASMGLGGETQYF
TGTGCCAGTATGGGACTAGGGGGCGAGACCCAGTACTTC
>15|.|TRBJ2-7|TRBD1|TRBV28
CASTRPGQGAYEQYF
TGTGCCAGCACCCGACCGGGACAGGGGGCCTACGAGCAGTACTTC
>12|.|TRBJ1-5|.|TRBV20-1
CSAIVSNQPQHF
TGCAGTGCTATAGTGAGCAATCAGCCCCAGCATTTT
>16|few|TRBJ1-5|.|TRBV15
CATSRDSAASNQPQHF
TGTGCCACCAGCAGAGATTCGGCGGCGAGCAATCAGCCCCAGCATTTT
>14|few|TRBJ2-3|.|TRBV5-4
CASSLRGPTDTQYF
TGTGCCAGCAGCTTGCGGGGTCCCACAGATACGCAGTATTTT
>13|few|TRBJ2-4|TRBD1|TRBV9
CASSIGTENIQYF
TGTGCCAGCAGCATTGGGACAGAAAACATTCAGTACTTC
>11|few|TRBJ2-3|.|TRBV29-1
CSTGNTDTQYF
TGCAGTACAGGGAACACAGATACGCAGTATTTT
>16|.|TRBJ2-1|TRBD2|TRBV2
CASRTSGSGAYNEQFF
TGTGCCAGCAGAACTAGCGGGAGTGGGGCTTACAATGAGCAGTTCTTC
>16|.|TRBJ2-4|TRBD2|TRBV20-1
CSARYSGSIAKNIQYF
TGCAGTGCTAGATATAGCGGGAGTATCGCCAAAAACATTCAGTACTTC
>14|few|TRBJ2-3|.|TRBV11-3
CASSLSRTADTQYF
TGTGCCAGCAGCTTATCCCGTACGGCAGATACGCAGTATTTT
>14|.|TRBJ2-3|TRBD2|TRBV24-1
CATSVSGTTDTQYF
TGTGCCACCAGTGTTAGCGGGACAACAGATACGCAGTATTTT
>16|.|TRBJ2-5|TRBD2|TRBV18
CASSPPGAGAQETQYF
TGTGCCAGCTCACCGCCAGGAGCGGGAGCTCAAGAGACCCAGTACTTC
>14|.|TRBJ1-5|TRBD1|TRBV12-3/TRBV12-4
CASSLAGTAQPQHF
TGTGCCAGCAGTTTAGCTGGGACAGCTCAGCCCCAGCATTTT
>13|.|TRBJ1-2|.|TRBV14
CASSQDMTYGYTF
TGTGCCAGCAGCCAAGATATGACGTATGGCTACACCTTC
>13|.|TRBJ2-1|.|TRBV2
CASSYTGYNEQFF
TGTGCCAGCAGCTACACAGGGTACAATGAGCAGTTCTTC
>11|few|TRBJ2-5|.|TRBV6-1
CASRIQETQYF
TGTGCCAGCAGAATTCAAGAGACCCAGTACTTC
>15|few|TRBJ1-6|.|TRBV4-1
CASSQPGRSNSPLHF
TGCGCCAGCAGCCAACCGGGACGGAGTAATTCACCCCTCCACTTT
>14|.|TRBJ2-4|.|TRBV7-9
CASSEDPGRPIQYF
TGTGCCAGCAGCGAAGACCCAGGACGCCCTATTCAGTACTTC
>16|few|TRBJ2-3|TRBD1|TRBV27
CASSSWTGLGTDTQYF
TGTGCCAGCAGTTCTTGGACAGGGTTGGGCACAGATACGCAGTATTTT
>12|.|TRBJ2-1|.|TRBV29-1
CSVRQAYNEQFF
TGCAGCGTCCGACAGGCGTACAATGAGCAGTTCTTC
>15|once|TRBJ2-7|.|TRBV7-2
CASSLGSRAPDEQYF
TGTGCCAGCAGTTTGGGTTCACGGGCTCCCGACGAGCAGTACTTC
>13|.|TRBJ2-3|.|TRBV6-1
CASSQREPGTQYF
TGTGCCAGCAGCCAGAGGGAGCCCGGTACGCAGTATTTT
>17|.|TRBJ2-3|TRBD2|TRBV12-3/TRBV12-4
CASSLALLAGVIDTQYF
TGTGCCAGCAGTTTAGCGCTACTAGCGGGAGTGATAGATACGCAGTATTTT
>12|.|TRBJ2-1|.|TRBV28
CASSFRYNEQFF
TGTGCCAGCAGTTTCCGATACAATGAGCAGTTCTTC
>15|.|TRBJ2-4|TRBD2|TRBV12-5
CASGPYTGGTNIQYF
TGTGCTAGTGGACCGTACACGGGGGGGACAAACATTCAGTACTTC
>14|.|TRBJ2-5|.|TRBV6-5
CASRRLGAWETQYF
TGTGCCAGCAGGAGGCTGGGGGCGTGGGAGACCCAGTACTTC
>13|.|TRBJ1-2|.|TRBV20-1
CSAIPSLNYGYTF
TGCAGTGCTATTCCCTCACTTAACTATGGCTACACCTTC
>17|.|TRBJ2-1|TRBD2|TRBV7-2
CASSLAHRAGAYNEQFF
TGTGCCAGCAGCTTAGCGCATCGGGCGGGAGCGTACAATGAGCAGTTCTTC
>15|once|TRBJ1-1|.|TRBV25-1
CASSESGSLNTEAFF
TGTGCCAGCAGTGAATCGGGTAGCCTAAACACTGAAGCTTTCTTT
>17|.|TRBJ2-1|TRBD1|TRBV20-1
CSASPPQQGISYNEQFF
TGCAGTGCTAGCCCCCCACAACAGGGGATCTCTTACAATGAGCAGTTCTTC
>12|.|TRBJ2-7|.|TRBV5-1
CASSLDKYEQYF
TGCGCCAGCAGCTTGGACAAATACGAGCAGTACTTC
>14|.|TRBJ2-3|.|TRBV10-3
CAISGQPRRDTQYF
TGTGCCATCAGTGGACAGCCCCGCCGGGATACGCAGTATTTT
>14|.|TRBJ2-7|TRBD2|TRBV10-3
CAIAGLAGGGEQYF
TGTGCCATCGCTGGTCTGGCGGGAGGAGGCGAGCAGTACTTC
>15|few|TRBJ1-4|.|TRBV11-3
CASSPPDSHNEKLFF
TGTGCCAGCAGCCCCCCGGACAGCCACAATGAAAAACTGTTTTTT
>14|.|TRBJ2-5|TRBD1|TRBV5-1
CASSPGQGEWTQYF
TGCGCCAGCAGCCCAGGACAGGGGGAGTGGACCCAGTACTTC
>14|.|TRBJ2-1|.|TRBV7-3
CASSSPGALNEQFF
TGTGCCAGCAGCAGTCCGGGGGCCCTCAATGAGCAGTTCTTC
>16|.|TRBJ2-1|TRBD1|TRBV28
CASSSPGQGAYNEQFF
TGTGCCAGCAGTTCACCGGGACAGGGGGCATACAATGAGCAGTTCTTC
>11|few|TRBJ1-1|.|TRBV6-6
CASSEDTEAFF
TGTGCCAGCAGTGAGGACACTGAAGCTTTCTTT
>13|.|TRBJ1-1|.|TRBV6-6
CASSQTTQGRAFF
TGTGCCAGCAGTCAAACGACACAGGGAAGAGCTTTCTTT
>14|few|TRBJ2-1|TRBD2|TRBV20-1
CSARNSGRVNEQFF
TGCAGTGCTAGAAATAGCGGGAGAGTCAATGAGCAGTTCTTC
>12|.|TRBJ2-7|TRBD2|TRBV12-3/TRBV12-4
CASSYYTSAQYF
TGTGCCAGCAGTTACTATACTAGCGCCCAGTACTTC
>15|.|TRBJ2-5|TRBD2|TRBV7-8
CASSLRGGRLETQYF
TGTGCCAGCAGCTTGCGGGGGGGGCGCTTAGAGACCCAGTACTTC
>15|.|TRBJ1-2|.|TRBV7-9
CASSFSLGTNYGYTF
TGTGCCAGCAGCTTCTCCCTGGGCACTAACTATGGCTACACCTTC
>13|few|TRBJ1-2|TRBD1|TRBV15
CATSLDRGYGYTF
TGTGCCACCAGCTTGGACAGGGGATATGGCTACACCTTC
>12|few|TRBJ2-5|.|TRBV20-1
CSASPGDETQYF
TGCAGTGCTAGCCCCGGTGATGAGACCCAGTACTTC
>13|.|TRBJ2-7|TRBD2|TRBV20-1
CSVRTSGSHEQYF
TGCAGTGTTAGGACTAGTGGGAGCCACGAGCAGTACTTC
>16|.|TRBJ2-2|TRBD2|TRBV7-9
CASSSAGGPNTGELFF
TGTGCCAGCAGTTCGGCGGGAGGGCCGAATACCGGGGAGCTGTTTTTT
>13|.|TRBJ2-7|.|TRBV4-3
CASSQDISYEQYF
TGCGCCAGCAGCCAAGATATCTCCTACGAGCAGTACTTC
>12|few|TRBJ2-1|TRBD1|TRBV11-3
CASSSGTDEQFF
TGTGCCAGCAGCTCAGGGACAGACGAGCAGTTCTTC
>13|.|TRBJ1-4|.|TRBV27
CATRGDTNEKLFF
TGTGCCACCAGAGGGGACACTAATGAAAAACTGTTTTTT